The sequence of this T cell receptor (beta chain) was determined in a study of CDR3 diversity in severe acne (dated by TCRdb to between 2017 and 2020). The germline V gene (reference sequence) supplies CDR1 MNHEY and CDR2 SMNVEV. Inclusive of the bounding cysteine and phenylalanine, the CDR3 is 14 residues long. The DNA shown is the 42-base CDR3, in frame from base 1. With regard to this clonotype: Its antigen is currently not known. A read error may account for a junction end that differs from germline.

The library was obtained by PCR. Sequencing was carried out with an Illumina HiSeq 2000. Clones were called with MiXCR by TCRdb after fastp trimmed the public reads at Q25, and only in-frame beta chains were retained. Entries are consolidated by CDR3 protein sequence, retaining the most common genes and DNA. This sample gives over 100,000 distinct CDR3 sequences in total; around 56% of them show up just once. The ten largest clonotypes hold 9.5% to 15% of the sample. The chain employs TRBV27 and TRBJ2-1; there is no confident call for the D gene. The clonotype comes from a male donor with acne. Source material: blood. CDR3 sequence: CASSPRQVYDEQFF. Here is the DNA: TGTGCCAGCAGTCCACGACAAGTCTACGATGAGCAGTTCTTC.